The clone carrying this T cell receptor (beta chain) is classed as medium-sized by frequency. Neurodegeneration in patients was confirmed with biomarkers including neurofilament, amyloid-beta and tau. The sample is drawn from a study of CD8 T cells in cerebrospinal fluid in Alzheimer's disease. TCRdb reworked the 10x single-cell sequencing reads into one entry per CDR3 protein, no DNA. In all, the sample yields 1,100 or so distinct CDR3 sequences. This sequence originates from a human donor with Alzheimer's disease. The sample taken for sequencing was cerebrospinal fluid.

CDR3 sequence: CASSLSREYHYGYTF. V and J are TRBV28 and TRBJ1-2. The CDR3 has 15 amino acids. The germline V gene has CDR1 MDHEN and CDR2 SYDVKM.